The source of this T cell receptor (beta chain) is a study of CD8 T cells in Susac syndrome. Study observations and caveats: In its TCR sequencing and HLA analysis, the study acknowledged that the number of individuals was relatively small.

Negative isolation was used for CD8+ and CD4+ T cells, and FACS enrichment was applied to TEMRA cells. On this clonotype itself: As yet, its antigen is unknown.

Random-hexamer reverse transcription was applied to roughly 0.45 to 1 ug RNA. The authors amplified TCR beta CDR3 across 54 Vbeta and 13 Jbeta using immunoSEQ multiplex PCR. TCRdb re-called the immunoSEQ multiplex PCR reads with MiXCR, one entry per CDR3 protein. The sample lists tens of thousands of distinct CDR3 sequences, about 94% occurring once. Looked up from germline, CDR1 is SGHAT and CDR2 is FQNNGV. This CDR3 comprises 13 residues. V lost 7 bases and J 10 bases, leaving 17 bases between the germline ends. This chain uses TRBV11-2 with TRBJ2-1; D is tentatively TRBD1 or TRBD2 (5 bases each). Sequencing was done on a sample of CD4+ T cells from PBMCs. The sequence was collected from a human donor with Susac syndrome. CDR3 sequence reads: CASTLDGAGEQFF. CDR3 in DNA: TGTGCCAGCACCTTGGACGGGGCGGGCGAGCAGTTCTTC.